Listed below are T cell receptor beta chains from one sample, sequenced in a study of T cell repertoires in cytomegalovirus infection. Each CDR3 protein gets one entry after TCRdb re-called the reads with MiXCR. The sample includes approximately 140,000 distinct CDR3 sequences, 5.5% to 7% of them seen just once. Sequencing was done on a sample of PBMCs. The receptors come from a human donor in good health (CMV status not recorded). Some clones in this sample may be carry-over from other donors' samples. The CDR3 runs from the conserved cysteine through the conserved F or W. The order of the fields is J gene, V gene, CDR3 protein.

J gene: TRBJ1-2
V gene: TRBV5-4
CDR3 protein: CASSLVASYGYTF

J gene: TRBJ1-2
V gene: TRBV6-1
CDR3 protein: CASRLSDGRPYGYTF

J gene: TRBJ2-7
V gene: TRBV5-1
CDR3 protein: CASSVTGTGVYEQYF

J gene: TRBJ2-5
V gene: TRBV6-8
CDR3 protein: CASSYATGYQETQYF

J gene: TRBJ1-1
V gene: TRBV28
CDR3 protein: CASSFGTGYTEAFF

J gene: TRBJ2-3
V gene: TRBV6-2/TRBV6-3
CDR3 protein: CASRRQGVTDTQYF

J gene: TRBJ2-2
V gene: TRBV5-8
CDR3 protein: CASSLWGRSTGELFF

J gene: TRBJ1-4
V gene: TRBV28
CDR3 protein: CASSLTDATNEKLFF

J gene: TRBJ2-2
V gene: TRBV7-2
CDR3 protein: CASRPRLAGGGELFF

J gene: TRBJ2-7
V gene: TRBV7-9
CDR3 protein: CASSSTGQGRGSRSEQYF

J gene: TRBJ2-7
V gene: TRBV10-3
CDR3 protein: CAIRRTEPLYEQYF

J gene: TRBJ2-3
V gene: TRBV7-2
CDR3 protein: CASSSTGDTQYF

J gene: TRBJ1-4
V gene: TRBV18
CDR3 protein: CASSPLIDSGNEKLFF

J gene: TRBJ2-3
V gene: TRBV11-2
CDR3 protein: CASSLEGTPQRLTDTQYF

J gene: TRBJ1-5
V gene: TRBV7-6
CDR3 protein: CASGYGQPQHF

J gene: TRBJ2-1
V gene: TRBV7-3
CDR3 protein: CASSLGLGEQFF

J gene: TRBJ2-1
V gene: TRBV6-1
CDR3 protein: CASTLAGGGNEQFF